One and the same sample provided the 14 T cell receptor beta chains below, sequenced in a study of shared clonotypes between healthy human individuals. The protocol was immunoSEQ multiplex PCR, while the TCRdb copy is restricted to in-frame clones and leaves out a portion. The sample shows 1,400,000 or so clones, around 98.5% of them seen only once. Sequencing used naive CD4+ T cells sorted from blood. Regarding subset: CD45RA+ positively selected. These receptors were collected from a young man in good health.

Concerning this clone: The same CDR3 arises from other DNA sequences in this sample as well. This sequence joins TRBV7-9 and TRBJ1-1, with unresolved D. CDR1 and CDR2 (germline): SEHNR, FQNEAQ (reference sequence). This CDR3 contains 14 residues. The V end was cut by 1 base, the J end by 1 base, with 7 bases between. This CDR3 reads CASSLVAENTEAFF. CDR3 DNA sequence: TGTGCCAGCAGCTTAGTTGCAGAGAACACTGAAGCTTTCTTT.

As concerns this clone: At the DNA level, this CDR3 is encoded by other sequences in the same sample as well. The chain links TRBV7-2 to TRBJ2-7; TRBD2 is a possible D gene (6 bases). Trimming removed 0 bases at V and 3 bases at J, with 9 bases between. The germline gives CDR1 SGHTA, CDR2 FQGNSA. This CDR3 region has 14 residues. The CDR3 coding sequence is TGTGCCAGCAGCTTAGCGGGAGCGGGCTACGAGCAGTACTTC. Its translation: CASSLAGAGYEQYF.

This rearrangement joins TRBV9 to TRBJ1-2; D is uncertain. The CDR3 covers 14 residues. Per the germline V gene, CDR1 is SGDLS and CDR2 is YYNGEE. V was pared by 0 bases and J by 5 bases, with 11 bases between. For the CDR3, the DNA is TGTGCCAGCAGCGTAGGGGCAGAACTTTATGGCTACACCTTC. This translates into CASSVGAELYGYTF.

V usage is TRBV4-3 and J usage is TRBJ1-2; D is possibly TRBD1 (5 bases). The germline V and J ends were trimmed by 1 base and 2 bases, with 5 bases remaining between them. CDR3 length equals 13 residues. Per germline, CDR1 LGHNA and CDR2 YSLEER. CDR3 sequence: CASSQGQNYGYTF. Here the CDR3 DNA reads TGCGCCAGCAGCCAAGGACAGAACTATGGCTACACCTTC.

The chain links TRBV10-3 to TRBJ2-2; TRBD2 aligns across 7 bases. Germline assignment: CDR1 ENHRY and CDR2 SYGVKD. V trimming: 7 bases; J trimming: 4 bases; junction bases outside the gene matches: 6. This CDR3 spans 14 amino acids. This CDR3 is CAITTGLVTGELFF. The CDR3 coding sequence is TGTGCCATCACCACAGGACTAGTCACCGGGGAGCTGTTTTTT.

The sample holds one count of this clone. This chain joins TRBV7-6 and TRBJ2-1; D not certain. The CDR3 length is 14 residues. V shed 2 bases and J shed 1 base, with 6 bases lying between them. Germline CDR1 reads SGHVS; CDR2 reads FNYEAQ. The CDR3 here is CASSLSPSYNEQFF. CDR3 bases: TGTGCCAGCAGCTTATCCCCATCCTACAATGAGCAGTTCTTC.

The chain combines TRBV6-5 with TRBJ2-1, with D maybe TRBD2 (6 bases). This CDR3 is built from 13 residues. Trimming removed 8 bases from V and 5 bases from J, with 13 bases in between. Germline lookup yields CDR1 MNHEY and CDR2 SVGAGI. The CDR3 DNA is TGTGCCAGCGAGAGCGGGTACCACAATGAGCAGTTCTTC. As protein: CASESGYHNEQFF.

As concerns this clone: The sample has other DNA sequences that encode this CDR3 too. J is TRBJ2-7 and V is TRBV5-5, with 8 bases lining up with TRBD2. The germline V gene has CDR1 SGHKS and CDR2 YYEKEE (reference sequence). The CDR3 spans 15 residues. V gave up 0 bases and J gave up 2 bases; unmatched junction bases: 4. CDR3 residues: CASSLDAGGAYEQYF. The CDR3 nucleotides are TGTGCCAGCAGCTTGGATGCCGGGGGGGCCTACGAGCAGTACTTC.

This sequence joins TRBV27 and TRBJ2-7; 10 nucleotides match TRBD2. The junction had 11 bases not matched to a gene; V was cut back by 6 bases and J by 3 bases. The CDR3 covers 16 residues. CDR1 is MNHEY and CDR2 is SMNVEV in the germline V gene (reference sequence). The CDR3 DNA is TGTGCCAGCAGAGATTTAGGACTAGCGGATTTCTACGAGCAGTACTTC. This encodes CASRDLGLADFYEQYF.

On this clone: Different DNA sequences within this sample yield the same CDR3. This CDR3 is CASSLGVGSYEQYF. CDR3 in DNA: TGTGCCAGCAGCTTAGGTGTGGGCTCCTACGAGCAGTACTTC. The J gene is TRBJ2-7, the V gene TRBV11-2, with D unresolved. Germline loops: CDR1 SGHAT, CDR2 FQNNGV. The CDR3 spans 14 residues. The V end was cut by 1 base, the J end by 0 bases, with 7 bases between.

This chain links TRBV7-6 with TRBJ2-1; possibly TRBD2 for D (7 bases). Trimming left V 5 bases short and J 7 bases short, with 21 bases between. The CDR3 extends over 16 amino acids. Germline loops: CDR1 SGHVS, CDR2 FNYEAQ. CDR3 sequence reads: CASSPRWGGAGNEQFF. The CDR3 nucleotides are TGTGCCAGCAGCCCGCGGTGGGGGGGCGCCGGTAATGAGCAGTTCTTC. Variable domain in full (rest from reference TRBV7-6 and TRBJ2-1): GAGVSQSPRYKVTKRGQDVALRCDPISGHVSLYWYRQALGQGPEFLTYFNYEAQQDKSGLPNDRFSAERPEGSISTLTIQRTEQRDSAMYRCASSPRWGGAGNEQFFGPGTRLTVL.

The J gene is TRBJ2-1, the V gene TRBV25-1; 7 bases agree with TRBD2. The CDR3 spans 17 residues. The V gene's germline CDR1 is MGHDK and CDR2 SYGVNS. The V segment lost 2 bases and the J segment 2 bases; nucleotides outside the gene matches: 9. The CDR3 DNA is TGTGCCAGCAGTGAAACCGGGGGTAGCGGGCCCTACAATGAGCAGTTCTTC. Translation gives CASSETGGSGPYNEQFF.

V usage is TRBV6-1 and J usage is TRBJ2-1; 8 bases agree with TRBD2. Germline assignment: CDR1 MNHNS and CDR2 SASEGT. This CDR3 contains 15 residues. V trimming: 5 bases; J trimming: 5 bases; junction bases outside the gene matches: 8. CDR3 nucleotide sequence: TGTGCCAGCAGTCCTAGCGGGCTGTTCAACAATGAGCAGTTCTTC. Protein sequence: CASSPSGLFNNEQFF.

The chain employs TRBV5-1 and TRBJ2-2, with D possibly TRBD2 on 5 matching bases. The CDR3 totals 14 residues. Germline assignment: CDR1 SGHRS and CDR2 YFSETQ. Deletions cut 2 bases from V and 8 bases from J, with 13 bases between. The CDR3 coding sequence is TGCGCCAGCAGCTTACTGACGAGGGTGGGGGAGCTGTTTTTT. Residues: CASSLLTRVGELFF.